This T cell receptor (beta chain) was sequenced in a study of cytomegalovirus exposure and HLA in healthy donors. Comments on this clone: Its specificity is not known.

Use of 60 Vbeta and 13 Jbeta primers characterized the PCR. Sequencing used immunoSEQ multiplex PCR; TCRdb keeps in-frame clones, though not all of them. This sample carries approximately 100,000 clones, about 81% of them seen once, and the ten largest clones take 10%. Findings and limits, study-wide: TCR beta chain V- and J-gene trimming was linked, in a later analysis, to a missense variant in DCLRE1C. In a later analysis, productive TCRs from donors in an Asian-associated ancestry cluster reportedly carried fewer N-insertions than the cohort mean. CMV serostatus was the sole immune exposure data available.

Unmatched junction bases numbered 9, after V lost 5 bases and J lost 2 bases. The length of the CDR3 is 15 residues. Germline CDR1 is SGHDT and CDR2 is YYEEEE. This TCR derives from a man aged 50 or older in good health and CMV-seronegative. The gene calls are TRBV5-6 and TRBJ2-5, with TRBD2 matching 7 bases. Specimen: PBMCs. The CDR3 DNA follows: TGTGCCAGCAGTCGCGGGGGTAGCTTTCAAGAGACCCAGTACTTC. Its protein product is CASSRGGSFQETQYF.